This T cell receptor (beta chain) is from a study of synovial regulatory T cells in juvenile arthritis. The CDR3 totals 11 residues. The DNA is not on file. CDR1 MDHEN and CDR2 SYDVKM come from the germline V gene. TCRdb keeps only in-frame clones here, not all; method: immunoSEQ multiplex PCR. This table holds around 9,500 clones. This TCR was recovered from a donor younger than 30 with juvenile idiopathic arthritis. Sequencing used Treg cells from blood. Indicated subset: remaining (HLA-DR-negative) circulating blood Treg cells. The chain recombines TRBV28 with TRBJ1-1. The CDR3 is CAVGGYTEAFF.